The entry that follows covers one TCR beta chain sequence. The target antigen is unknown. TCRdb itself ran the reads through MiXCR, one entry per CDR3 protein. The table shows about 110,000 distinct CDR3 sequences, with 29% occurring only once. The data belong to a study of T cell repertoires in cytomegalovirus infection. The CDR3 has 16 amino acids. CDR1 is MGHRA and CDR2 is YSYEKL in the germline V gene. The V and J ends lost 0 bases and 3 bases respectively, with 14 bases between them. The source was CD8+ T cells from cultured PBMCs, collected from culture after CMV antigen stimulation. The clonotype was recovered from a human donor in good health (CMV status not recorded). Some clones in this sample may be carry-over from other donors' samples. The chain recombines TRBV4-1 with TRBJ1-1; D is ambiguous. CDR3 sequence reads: CASSQDEGWLDTEAFF. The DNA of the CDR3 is TGCGCCAGCAGCCAAGACGAAGGTTGGTTGGACACTGAAGCTTTCTTT.